This passage covers 8 T cell receptor beta chains from one sample sequenced in a study of cytomegalovirus exposure and HLA in healthy donors. Measured with immunoSEQ multiplex PCR; TCRdb has only the in-frame clones, and not every one. The sample has roughly 250,000 clones, around 87% seen once. Sequenced: PBMCs. All receptors come from a woman in her twenties or thirties in good health and CMV-seropositive.

The chain uses TRBV21-1 and TRBJ2-7; the table's D call, TRBD2, has no DNA check behind it. TRBV21-1 counts as a pseudogene. The CDR3 extends over 15 amino acids. In DNA form, the CDR3 reads TGTGCCAGCAGCAGCGGGGCGTCGCGCCCCTACGAGCAGTACTTC. It codes for CASSSGASRPYEQYF.

V is TRBV9 and J is TRBJ1-2; D possibly corresponds to TRBD1 (6 bases). The V and J ends lost 0 bases and 3 bases respectively, with 9 bases between them. Per germline, CDR1 SGDLS and CDR2 YYNGEE. The CDR3 sequence is 14 residues long. The CDR3 sequence is CASSVDREYYGYTF. As DNA, the CDR3 is TGTGCCAGCAGCGTAGACAGGGAGTACTATGGCTACACCTTC.

The V gene is TRBV2, the J gene TRBJ1-2, with D perhaps TRBD1 (6 bases). Germline CDR1 and CDR2: SNHLY and FYNNEI. Trimming removed 9 bases from V and 6 bases from J, with 14 bases in between. The CDR3 is made up of 12 amino acids. This CDR3 is CARKQGSHGYTF. CDR3 in DNA: TGTGCCAGGAAACAGGGATCTCATGGCTACACCTTC.

This clone appeared once. This sequence joins TRBV6-5 and TRBJ2-7; D perhaps matches TRBD1 (6 bases). The germline CDR1 and CDR2 sequences are MNHEY and SVGAGI. V was cut by 6 bases and J by 1 base, with 13 bases left in between. This CDR3 has 14 amino acids. This chain's CDR3 is CASRKKGTSYEQYF. The DNA for the CDR3 is TGTGCCAGCAGAAAGAAAGGGACATCCTACGAGCAGTACTTC.

The V call is TRBV15, the J call TRBJ1-1, with D possibly TRBD1 on 5 matching bases. Germline values: CDR1 LNHNV, CDR2 YYDKDF (reference sequence). V was shortened by 1 base and J by 1 base, with 10 bases between the two germline ends. The CDR3 sequence is 15 residues long. In DNA form, the CDR3 reads TGTGCCACCAGCAGAGTAGGGGCAGGGAACACTGAAGCTTTCTTT. The encoded protein is CATSRVGAGNTEAFF.

CDR3 residues: CAISRDRGPEAFF. CDR3 sequence (DNA): TGTGCCATCAGCCGGGACAGGGGGCCTGAAGCTTTCTTT. The chain joins TRBV10-3 to TRBJ1-1; 12 bases match TRBD1. V shed 6 bases and J 6 bases; nucleotides not matched to a gene: 2. CDR1 and CDR2 from the germline V gene are ENHRY and SYGVKD. The CDR3 length is 13 residues.

This clone was seen once. This rearrangement joins TRBV11-2 to TRBJ1-2; D possibly corresponds to TRBD1 (6 bases). This CDR3 has 17 amino acids. CDR1 is SGHAT, CDR2 FQNNGV, per germline. V was shortened by 0 bases and J by 6 bases, with 20 bases between the two germline ends. The CDR3 loop is CASSLDLGRRGVNGYTF. The CDR3 region has the DNA TGTGCCAGCAGCTTAGATCTCGGTCGCAGGGGCGTCAATGGCTACACCTTC.

The CDR3 loop is CASSYEQFF. The DNA for the CDR3 is TGTGCCAGCAGCTATGAGCAGTTCTTC. This chain links TRBV6-1 with TRBJ2-1; unclear D gene. The CDR3 has 9 residues. The V gene's germline CDR1 is MNHNS and CDR2 SASEGT. Trimming removed 6 bases from V and 8 bases from J, with 2 bases in between.